The 27 T cell receptor beta chains in this list originate from one sample, sequenced in a study of cytomegalovirus exposure and HLA in healthy donors. Primers: 60 Vbeta forward and 13 Jbeta reverse. Data came from immunoSEQ multiplex PCR; TCRdb stores just in-frame clones and leaves some out. This sample yields roughly 150,000 clones, of which around two thirds are seen a single time; about 10% belongs to the top ten. The specimen was PBMCs. The source is a young man in good health and CMV-seropositive.

The count of this clone is one. This chain uses TRBV9 with TRBJ1-2; D uncertain. Germline V gene sequence: CDR1 SGDLS, CDR2 YYNGEE. V was trimmed by 3 bases and J by 3 bases, leaving 12 bases between them. This CDR3 is 14 amino acids long. In nucleotides, the CDR3 is TGTGCCAGCAGCGCCTACAGAGGGTACTATGGCTACACCTTC. Translation: CASSAYRGYYGYTF.

This clone was picked up a small number of times. CDR3: CAWRSTSGRHEQYF. The CDR3 DNA reads TGTGCCTGGAGATCGACTAGCGGGAGGCACGAGCAGTACTTC. The chain joins TRBV30 to TRBJ2-7, with 13 positions matching TRBD2. The CDR3 contains 14 residues. Germline V lookup: CDR1 GTSNPN, CDR2 SVGIG (reference sequence). After removal of 3 bases from V and 5 bases from J, the junction contained 4 bases not matched to a gene.

The genes are TRBV29-1 and TRBJ2-5; D not resolved. The DNA end is more similar to TRBJ2-7, so the J call may be wrong. This CDR3 has 13 amino acids. Germline assignment: CDR1 SQVTM and CDR2 ANQGSEA. The CDR3 coding sequence is TGCAGCGTTGAGGTCCTTCCACTATACGAGCAGTACTTC. It encodes CSVEVLPLYEQYF.

This clone was detected only a few times. The rearrangement joins TRBV19 to TRBJ1-3; D is unclear. This CDR3 comprises 14 residues. V lost 1 base and J 4 bases, leaving 8 bases between the germline ends. CDR1 LNHDA and CDR2 SQIVND come from the germline V gene (reference sequence). The CDR3 DNA reads as TGTGCCAGTAGTATAGCAGGATTAGGAAACACCATATATTTT. Translated: CASSIAGLGNTIYF.

This clone was seen only a few times. The chain has TRBV6-1 and TRBJ2-7; 7 bases map to TRBD2. V shed 3 bases and J 1 base; nucleotides not matched to a gene: 15. This CDR3 comprises 18 residues. Germline CDR1 is MNHNS and CDR2 is SASEGT. The DNA for the CDR3 is TGTGCCAGCAGTGAGTTCGGAGCGGGATTCCCCCAATCCTACGAGCAGTACTTC. Amino acids: CASSEFGAGFPQSYEQYF.

This clone occurred a few times. This rearrangement joins TRBV10-1 to TRBJ2-5; weak D call: TRBD2 (6 bases). CDR1 and CDR2 from the germline V gene are WNHNN and SYGVQD (reference sequence). CDR3 length: 13 residues. V dropped 5 bases and J dropped 7 bases, with 14 bases sitting between them. The CDR3 region is CASSKQAEGTQYF. In DNA form, the CDR3 reads TGCGCCAGCAGTAAACAGGCGGAGGGGACCCAGTACTTC.

This chain connects TRBV7-3 to TRBJ2-7; a possible D gene is TRBD1 (5 bases). Germline V gene data show CDR1 as SGHTA and CDR2 as FQGTGA. The CDR3 is 14 amino acids. V gave up 2 bases and J gave up 2 bases, with 10 bases separating them. CDR3 protein: CASSLWTSPYEQYF. The CDR3 nucleotides read TGTGCCAGCAGCTTATGGACAAGTCCCTACGAGCAGTACTTC.

The chain links TRBV27 to TRBJ1-4; D is uncertain. V was cut by 5 bases and J by 7 bases, with 14 bases left in between. CDR3 length: 14 amino acids. Per germline, CDR1 MNHEY and CDR2 SMNVEV (reference sequence). CDR3 residues: CASSPSGMSEKLFF. In nucleotides, the CDR3 is TGTGCCAGCAGTCCCTCCGGGATGAGTGAAAAACTGTTTTTT.

DNA of the CDR3: TGTGCCAGTAGTATAGCCGGAGGGACTAGCCGGACATCCTACGAGCAGTACTTC. Amino acids: CASSIAGGTSRTSYEQYF. This chain links TRBV19 with TRBJ2-7, with 9 positions matching TRBD2. The CDR3 covers 18 residues. Germline V CDR1 and CDR2: LNHDA, SQIVND (reference sequence). V lost 1 base to trimming and J lost 1 base; unmatched junction nucleotides: 11.

Here the CDR3 DNA reads TGTGCCAGCAGCTTGGGCGCCTTGGGTGGGCATGAGCAGTTCTTC. It codes for CASSLGALGGHEQFF. The rearrangement links TRBV5-6 to TRBJ2-1; no firm D call. The germline V gene encodes CDR1 SGHDT and CDR2 YYEEEE. CDR3 size: 15 residues. V was trimmed by 0 bases and J by 8 bases, leaving 15 bases between them.

The chain employs TRBV9 and TRBJ1-2, with 8 bases aligning to TRBD1. Per germline, CDR1 SGDLS and CDR2 YYNGEE. With V trimmed by 0 bases and J by 8 bases, 6 bases remained unmatched. The CDR3 contains 14 residues. CDR3 sequence (DNA): TGTGCCAGCAGCGTAGCCCAGGGGGCCGGGGGCTACACCTTC. This sequence encodes CASSVAQGAGGYTF.

V and J are TRBV2 and TRBJ2-3; maybe TRBD1 (6 bases). Trimming pared 0 bases from V and 1 base from J, leaving 11 bases between. This CDR3 region has 16 residues. Germline V gives CDR1 SNHLY, CDR2 FYNNEI. The CDR3 sequence: CASSEAAGARTDTQYF. The CDR3 region has the DNA TGTGCCAGCAGTGAAGCGGCAGGGGCCCGCACAGATACGCAGTATTTT. The whole variable domain, remainder taken from reference TRBV2 and TRBJ2-3, is EPEVTQTPSHQVTQMGQEVILRCVPISNHLYFYWYRQILGQKVEFLVSFYNNEISEKSEIFDDQFSVERPDGSNFTLKIRSTKLEDSAMYFCASSEAAGARTDTQYFGPGTRLTVL.

This rearrangement joins TRBV5-6 to TRBJ1-1; D unclear. CDR3 length equals 15 residues. Germline CDR1 SGHDT, CDR2 YYEEEE. The V and J ends lost 0 bases and 3 bases respectively, with 12 bases between them. Here the CDR3 DNA reads TGTGCCAGCAGCTTGGAGTTCTCAGGTTACACTGAAGCTTTCTTT. As protein: CASSLEFSGYTEAFF.

V usage is TRBV29-1 and J usage is TRBJ2-2, with D tentatively TRBD2 (6 bases). CDR3 length equals 16 residues. Germline assignment: CDR1 SQVTM and CDR2 ANQGSEA. Deletions cut 1 base from V and 2 bases from J, with 14 bases between. The DNA of the CDR3 is TGCAGCGTTGAAGGTGGCGGGATCTTTAACACCGGGGAGCTGTTTTTT. Its translation is CSVEGGGIFNTGELFF.

J is TRBJ1-4 and V is TRBV18; the D gene is possibly TRBD1 (5 bases). V lost 0 bases and J 7 bases, leaving 12 bases between the germline ends. In germline, CDR1 is KGHSH, CDR2 LQKENI. There are 15 residues in the CDR3. CDR3 bases: TGTGCCAGCTCACCACCGGGGCAGGAAGGTGAAAAACTGTTTTTT. It codes for CASSPPGQEGEKLFF.

This chain links TRBV7-3 with TRBJ2-3; possible D gene TRBD1, 5 bases. CDR1 is SGHTA, CDR2 FQGTGA, per germline. Trimming shortened V by 5 bases and J by 2 bases, and 11 bases separated the two germline ends. The length of the CDR3 is 14 residues. DNA for the CDR3: TGTGCCAGCAGCCGCGACAGATACACAGATACGCAGTATTTT. It specifies CASSRDRYTDTQYF.

This clone was seen only once. The J gene is TRBJ2-1, the V gene TRBV7-9; 7 bases agree with TRBD2. Trimming removed 2 bases from V and 8 bases from J; junction bases left unmatched: 6. The CDR3 is 14 residues long. Germline V gives CDR1 SEHNR, CDR2 FQNEAQ (reference sequence). The CDR3 loop is CASSLRTRSYEQFF. CDR3 DNA sequence: TGTGCCAGCAGCTTACGGACTAGGAGCTATGAGCAGTTCTTC. The full variable domain, with the rest looked up from reference TRBV7-9 and TRBJ2-1, is DTGVSQNPRHKITKRGQNVTFRCDPISEHNRLYWYRQTLGQGPEFLTYFQNEAQLEKSRLLSDRFSAERPKGSFSTLEIQRTEQGDSAMYLCASSLRTRSYEQFFGPGTRLTVL.

This rearrangement joins TRBV2 to TRBJ1-2; unclear D gene. The CDR3 totals 16 residues. CDR1 and CDR2 from the germline V gene are SNHLY and FYNNEI. The chain's CDR3 is CAISEGLGPGWYGYTF. The CDR3 DNA sequence: TGTGCTATTAGCGAGGGCCTAGGGCCAGGATGGTATGGCTACACCTTC.

This clone showed up just a few times. This chain connects TRBV6-1 to TRBJ2-5, with TRBD2 matching 10 bases. The J call is doubtful: the DNA matches TRBJ2-7 better. The CDR3 has 15 amino acids. In germline, CDR1 is MNHNS, CDR2 SASEGT. The CDR3 nucleotides are TGTGCCAGCAGTGAAGCGCTAGCGGGAGCCTACGAGCAGTACTTC. Protein sequence: CASSEALAGAYEQYF.

This clone was counted only a few times. This same CDR3 is encoded by further DNA sequences in the sample. The chain combines TRBV28 with TRBJ2-5; D is undetermined. Deletions cut 5 bases from V and 2 bases from J, with 3 bases between. CDR1 and CDR2 (germline): MDHEN, SYDVKM. The CDR3 is made up of 11 amino acids. The DNA of the CDR3 is TGTGCCAGCAGTCTACAAGAGACCCAGTACTTC. Its translation: CASSLQETQYF.

This sequence joins TRBV7-9 and TRBJ1-1; 9 nucleotides agree with TRBD1. J was trimmed by 1 base and V by 5 bases; bases with no gene match: 5. CDR1 and CDR2 (germline): SEHNR, FQNEAQ (reference sequence). This CDR3 contains 15 residues. In DNA form, the CDR3 reads TGTGCCAGCAGCCCCTGGGGACAGGGGAACACTGAAGCTTTCTTT. Translation: CASSPWGQGNTEAFF.

This clone was seen a few times. The chain couples TRBV9 to TRBJ1-1; tentative D call: TRBD1 (6 bases). Germline CDR1 SGDLS, CDR2 YYNGEE. The V end was cut by 0 bases, the J end by 3 bases, with 9 bases between. The CDR3 consists of 14 residues. In nucleotides, the CDR3 is TGTGCCAGCAGCGTAGGTACAGGGTACACTGAAGCTTTCTTT. Translated, it gives CASSVGTGYTEAFF.

As for this clone: The same CDR3 arises from other DNA sequences in this sample as well. V gene TRBV30 combines with J gene TRBJ2-7, with D perhaps matching TRBD2 (5 bases). The CDR3 contains 12 residues. Per the germline V gene, CDR1 is GTSNPN and CDR2 is SVGIG (reference sequence). V lost 3 bases, J lost 2 bases, and 8 bases lay in between. The CDR3: CAWSPGTYEQYF. The CDR3 coding sequence is TGTGCCTGGAGCCCGGGGACCTACGAGCAGTACTTC.

This clone was picked up a small number of times. This chain links TRBV15 with TRBJ2-1; D call uncertain. CDR1 and CDR2 (germline): LNHNV, YYDKDF (reference sequence). Trimming took 3 bases from V and 3 from J, leaving 6 bases between them. The CDR3 runs to 13 residues. DNA of the CDR3: TGTGCCACCAGCAGGGTACTCTACAATGAGCAGTTCTTC. Its protein is CATSRVLYNEQFF.

The chain joins TRBV19 to TRBJ2-3; D is unclear. CDR3 length: 11 amino acids. V was trimmed by 3 bases and J by 5 bases, leaving 3 bases between them. The germline gives CDR1 LNHDA, CDR2 SQIVND (reference sequence). The CDR3: CASSMRDTQYF. The CDR3 region has the DNA TGTGCCAGTAGTATGAGAGATACGCAGTATTTT.

The chain employs TRBV9 and TRBJ1-1, with a possible D match to TRBD1 (5 bases). There are 16 residues in the CDR3. Looked up from germline, CDR1 is SGDLS and CDR2 is YYNGEE. With 0 bases removed from V and 2 bases from J, the gap between germline ends came to 14 bases. The CDR3 coding sequence is TGTGCCAGCAGCGTAGAACCGGGGGGGAGTAACACTGAAGCTTTCTTT. This encodes CASSVEPGGSNTEAFF. The complete variable domain, with remaining parts taken from reference TRBV9 and TRBJ1-1, reads DSGVTQTPKHLITATGQRVTLRCSPRSGDLSVYWYQQSLDQGLQFLIQYYNGEERAKGNILERFSAQQFPDLHSELNLSSLELGDSALYFCASSVEPGGSNTEAFFGQGTRLTVV.

Only a few counts were recorded for this clone. The chain joins TRBV10-3 to TRBJ2-7, with D unclear. The CDR3 spans 12 residues. V shed 2 bases and J shed 7 bases, with 9 bases lying between them. CDR1 and CDR2 from the germline V gene are ENHRY and SYGVKD. The CDR3 DNA is TGTGCCATCAGTGAGGCCACCAGGGAGCAGTACTTC. Translating gives CAISEATREQYF.